This T cell receptor beta chain was profiled in a study of blood T cell repertoires in COVID-19. Original processing methods: Amplification with reference gene primers provided the estimates of nucleated cell counts. Clones were read by immunoSEQ multiplex PCR, and TCRdb kept only the in-frame ones, dropping some. Clone size and V and J calls were adopted from that table, with D and trimming inferred from the DNA. The sample carries 65,000 to 70,000 clones, 87% recorded once. Per germline, CDR1 LNHDA and CDR2 SQIVND (reference sequence). This CDR3 has 14 residues. V was pared by 3 bases and J by 6 bases, with 15 bases between.

The clonotype was recovered from a man aged 50 to 60 with active COVID-19. Specimen: peripheral blood. The rearrangement links TRBV19 to TRBJ2-7; TRBD2 is a possible D gene (5 bases). The CDR3 bases are TGTGCCAGTAGTATTAATCTGAAGCTAGCCGAGCAGTACTTC. Protein sequence: CASSINLKLAEQYF.